The clone carrying this T cell receptor beta chain has a single count. Its antigen is not identified. This specimen belongs to a study of response to subunit inactivated influenza vaccine. Study results and caveats: Each seasonal influenza vaccination recruits few new T cells, the authors suggested.

The CDR3 runs to 19 residues. J lost 0 bases, V lost 8 bases, and 17 bases had no gene match. CDR1 is DFQATT, CDR2 SNEGSKA, per germline (reference sequence). Each CDR3 protein gets one entry after TCRdb re-called the RT-PCR reads with MiXCR. The data show over 750,000 distinct CDR3 sequences, roughly 20% seen once. The clonotype was recovered from a man aged 45-60 years who received an inactivated influenza vaccine. The V call is TRBV20-1, the J call TRBJ2-1; 12 nucleotides line up with TRBD2. Sequencing used PBMCs from blood, obtained about 5 days after vaccination. CDR3 amino acids: CSPSLGLAGFTSSYNEQFF. The DNA for the CDR3 is TGCAGTCCCTCCCTCGGACTAGCGGGGTTTACAAGCTCCTACAATGAGCAGTTCTTC.